This section outlines one T cell receptor beta chain sequence together with its context. These data originate in a study of control samples from healthy donors and cancer patients. The data were produced by immunoSEQ multiplex PCR, yet TCRdb's version contains in-frame clones alone and is incomplete. Here the sample spans some 49,000 clones, about 86% being singletons. This CDR3 region has 15 residues. Trimming cost V 4 bases and J 3 bases; bases outside gene matches: 8. Germline CDR1 is SGHNT and CDR2 is YYREEE (reference sequence). The sequence derives from a woman aged 45-59 years with lung cancer. The rearrangement joins TRBV5-4 to TRBJ2-3; TRBD2 matches 7 bases. Sequences were obtained from PBMCs. CDR3 coding DNA: TGTGCCAGCAGCCCGCCGGGACTACGAACAGATACGCAGTATTTT. This translates into CASSPPGLRTDTQYF.